Shown below are 13 T cell receptor beta chains from a single sample sequenced in a study of blood T cells in healthy people across ages. Together with a sample-barcoded 5' primer, a J-beta primer mix was included in a second PCR lasting about 6 to 12 cycles. Using its own MiXCR run on the 5' RACE reads, TCRdb lists one record per CDR3 protein. The sample includes about 1.7 million distinct CDR3 sequences, over 25% of them seen just once. Sequencing input: blood. The receptors were sampled from a young woman in good health.

The J gene is TRBJ2-1, the V gene TRBV4-3; 13 nucleotides match TRBD2. The CDR3 totals 16 residues. Trimming removed 1 base from V and 8 bases from J; junction bases left unmatched: 5. Germline V gene sequence: CDR1 LGHNA, CDR2 YSLEER. The CDR3 protein is CASSQGLAGGGDEQFF. The CDR3 nucleotides are TGCGCCAGCAGCCAAGGACTAGCGGGAGGTGGGGATGAGCAGTTCTTC.

This clonotype was detected only once. The J gene is TRBJ1-2, the V gene TRBV10-3; tentatively, D is TRBD1 (6 bases). Germline V gives CDR1 ENHRY, CDR2 SYGVKD. The CDR3 is 15 amino acids. V was pared by 5 bases and J by 4 bases, with 17 bases between. The CDR3 protein is CAISLNQGSAYGYTF. The CDR3 DNA follows: TGTGCCATCAGTTTGAACCAGGGGTCGGCCTATGGCTACACCTTC.

This chain uses TRBV18 with TRBJ1-2; D is unresolved. This CDR3 is built from 14 residues. Germline values: CDR1 KGHSH, CDR2 LQKENI. V lost 0 bases and J 8 bases, leaving 13 bases between the germline ends. CDR3 residues: CASSPPGRNSGYTF. The CDR3, as DNA: TGTGCCAGCTCACCACCGGGCCGGAACTCCGGCTACACCTTC.

This clonotype has only one observation. The junction departs from the called germline gene at one end, perhaps through a read error. V and J are TRBV20-1 and TRBJ1-5, with 7 bases identical to TRBD1. Germline assignment: CDR1 DFQATT and CDR2 SNEGSKA (reference sequence). The CDR3 is 16 amino acids. CDR3 coding DNA: TGCGGTGCTAGAGTCCAAGGGGGCCATAGCAATCAGCCCCAGCATTTT. It codes for CGARVQGGHSNQPQHF.

The genes are TRBV7-9 and TRBJ2-3, with a tentative D call TRBD1 (6 bases). V was cut by 3 bases and J by 2 bases, with 12 bases left in between. The CDR3 has 15 residues. Looked up from germline, CDR1 is SEHNR and CDR2 is FQNEAQ (reference sequence). The CDR3 DNA sequence: TGTGCCAGCAGCTTCGCAGGGGTCATCACAGATACGCAGTATTTT. The encoded protein is CASSFAGVITDTQYF.

In this sample, this clonotype turned up a few times. The V and J genes are TRBV5-1 and TRBJ1-2; D might be TRBD1 (6 bases). The germline V gene has CDR1 SGHRS and CDR2 YFSETQ. This CDR3 comprises 17 residues. The germline V and J ends were trimmed by 4 bases and 8 bases, with 27 bases remaining between them. CDR3 sequence reads: CASSLLGTGRLTSGYTF. CDR3 DNA: TGCGCCAGCAGCCTACTTGGAACAGGGAGGCTAACGAGCGGCTACACCTTC.

To note about this clonotype: The junction does not match germline at one end; this may be a read error. This chain links TRBV20-1 with TRBJ2-5, with TRBD2 as a possible D gene (5 bases). The germline V gene encodes CDR1 DFQATT and CDR2 SNEGSKA (reference sequence). The CDR3 is 14 amino acids. CDR3 nucleotide sequence: TGCAGTGCGGATCACGGGGAAGACCAAGAGGCCCAGTACTTC. Protein: CSADHGEDQEAQYF.

The rearrangement joins TRBV20-1 to TRBJ1-5; no clear D gene. Between the trimmed V and J ends, which lost 0 bases and 0 bases, there was a span of 9 bases. CDR1 DFQATT and CDR2 SNEGSKA come from the germline V gene (reference sequence). The CDR3 extends over 15 amino acids. The CDR3 DNA reads TGCAGTGCTAGAGATGGGGTTTGTAGCAATCAGCCCCAGCATTTT. As protein: CSARDGVCSNQPQHF.

This clonotype has at least ten counts. The chain links TRBV29-1 to TRBJ2-5; 12 bases are shared with TRBD1. CDR1 SQVTM and CDR2 ANQGSEA come from the germline V gene. This CDR3 is built from 14 residues. V shed 5 bases and J 4 bases; nucleotides not matched to a gene: 5. DNA for the CDR3: TGCAGCGTTTGGGGACAGGGGGCAACAGAGACCCAGTACTTC. This encodes CSVWGQGATETQYF. Full variable domain (missing parts from reference TRBV29-1 and TRBJ2-5): SAVISQKPSRDICQRGTSLTIQCQVDSQVTMMFWYRQQPGQSLTLIATANQGSEATYESGFVIDKFPISRPNLTFSTLTVSNMSPEDSSIYLCSVWGQGATETQYFGPGTRLLVL.

As concerns this clonotype: This may stem from a read error, because a much larger clone lies one nucleotide away. This chain connects TRBV20-1 to TRBJ2-7, with 9 bases identical to TRBD2. Germline loops: CDR1 DFQATT, CDR2 SNEGSKA (reference sequence). This CDR3 spans 13 amino acids. The J segment lost 6 bases and the V segment lost 3 bases, leaving 6 bases of the junction unmatched. CDR3 sequence (DNA): TGCAGTGCTAGTCCTAGCGGGACTTGCGAGCAGTACTTC. Amino acid sequence: CSASPSGTCEQYF.

The genes are TRBV7-9 and TRBJ1-2; D is undetermined. V was cut by 5 bases and J by 7 bases, with 17 bases left in between. This CDR3 is 14 amino acids long. CDR1 and CDR2 (germline): SEHNR, FQNEAQ (reference sequence). The CDR3 protein is CASSPRTNVGGYTF. The CDR3 coding sequence is TGTGCCAGCAGCCCCCGGACCAATGTGGGTGGCTACACCTTC.

A note on this clonotype: A much more abundant neighbour one base away suggests this may be a read error. V usage is TRBV3-1 and J usage is TRBJ2-1, with 7 positions matching TRBD1. J lost 9 bases, V lost 8 bases, and 10 bases had no gene match. The CDR3 runs to 13 residues. The germline gives CDR1 LGHDT, CDR2 YNNKEL (reference sequence). CDR3 sequence (DNA): TGTGCCAGCGGCTACACAGGGGTTCGTGAGCAGTTCTTC. Its protein product is CASGYTGVREQFF.

The chain is built from TRBV24-1 and TRBJ2-1, with a weak D call TRBD2 (6 bases). The V end lost 12 bases, the J end lost 5 bases, and 16 bases lay between the germline ends. Germline V gives CDR1 KGHDR, CDR2 SFDVKD. The CDR3 contains 13 residues. The CDR3 is CASGGTDNNEQFF. The CDR3 bases are TGTGCCTCGGGCGGGACGGACAACAATGAGCAGTTCTTC.